This T cell receptor beta chain was recovered during a study of beta chain features in type 1 diabetes. Overall study findings and caveats: VDJ junctions from patients with type 1 diabetes contained fewer insertions and more deletions.

The study reverse transcribed the entire isolated RNA, so it sequenced expressed TCRB transcripts. Sequencing used immunoSEQ multiplex PCR; TCRdb keeps in-frame clones, though not all of them. There are about 230,000 clones in the sample; around 9.6% occur only once, and around 0.031% lies in the top ten. Per germline, CDR1 SGHTA and CDR2 FQGNSA. This CDR3 spans 17 amino acids. The V and J ends lost 1 base and 3 bases respectively, with 19 bases between them. The authors took one heparinised blood draw, averaging about 120 mL, from each donor. CD45RO/CCR7/CD25/CD127/CD95/CD27 sorting isolated CD4+ naive, central memory, regulatory and stem cell-like memory cells. This clone has just a few counts. The antigen remains undetermined.

The sample comprised naive CD4+ T cells from blood. V usage is TRBV7-2 and J usage is TRBJ2-7, with D perhaps matching TRBD1 (5 bases). The sequence came from a young woman in good health. CDR3 loop: CASSLDLLRVRFYEQYF. The CDR3 DNA follows: TGTGCCAGCAGCTTAGATTTACTCAGGGTCAGGTTCTACGAGCAGTACTTC.